This T cell receptor beta chain was recorded in a study of T cell responses to AZD1222 COVID-19 vaccine (dated by TCRdb to 2020 to 2023). For the wider study: TCR sequencing was performed for roughly 250 trial participants, of whom 200 to 210 were given two doses of AZD1222 and 26 were given two doses of MenACWY control vaccine. Trial participants were enrolled into age subgroups of 18-55, 56-69 and 70-plus years, which contained 148, 28 and 57 TCR-sequenced participants, respectively. Study-level results and caveats: The whole spike protein was spanned by vaccine-associated CD4 TCRs, and dominant responses were seen in regions 160-218 and 743-854. Reportedly, close to half of the unique spike-specific TCRs recognized epitopes lying outside the regions that are mutated in the B.1.351 and B.1.1.7 variants. Participants were mostly white British and included more females than males, and it was suggested by the authors that clonal diversity may have been underestimated. The 56-69-year group was small, and its depth increase did not reach significance, likely because of low power. Because no day 14 peak-response samples were available, repertoires were characterized only after the peak T cell response. A significant rise in spike-specific TCR breadth and depth was observed after two AZD1222 doses relative to day 0 and relative to MenACWY recipients. Conclusions about previously exposed vaccinees are limited because only five to seven AZD1222 recipients were SARS-CoV-2 seropositive at baseline.

Concerning this clone: What this receptor recognizes is not known. It has no much larger one-base neighbor in the sample; base qualities were not kept.

The CDR3 numbers 12 residues from cysteine through phenylalanine. The read is trimmed to its CDR3 DNA, 36 bases read in frame from base 1. From a lookup of the germline V gene, CDR1 and CDR2 are MDHEN and SYDVKM. Deletion took 7 bases off V and 5 bases off J, with a span of 11 bases between the germline ends. Taken with the paper, the label for time point translates to: about 28 days (+/-7) after the second vaccine dose. AZD1222 recipients with second doses at about 4 weeks or about 12 weeks were pooled, because spike-specific TCR depth and breadth did not differ between schedules. Vaccinee samples came from UK trials COV001 and COV002, including a single-blind randomized controlled phase 2/3 trial of AZD1222 (ChAdOx1 nCoV-19) in healthy adults. For TCRbeta chain sequencing, PBMC samples from trial participants were taken at day 0 and at day 28 after the second dose. The CDR3 regions of human TCRbeta chains were subjected to immunosequencing. The published analysis was carried out like this. TCRs in the repertoires were matched against a reference library of SARS-CoV-2-specific TCRs that had been generated with the MIRA antigen-specificity platform. Breadth was defined as the fraction of unique TCRs that were SARS-CoV-2-associated. Depth was defined as the fraction of total T cells that were SARS-CoV-2-associated. Using the MIRA data, every spike-specific TCR was mapped to the spike region that the TCR reacted to and assigned to either a CD4 or a CD8 class. Log10-transformed breadth and depth values were compared by one-way ANOVA with Sidak's multiple comparisons tests. Held by TCRdb, this immuneACCESS table contains in-frame sequences only and omits some clones. Under half of the omission traces to an unresolved V gene where checked; the cause of the rest is unknown. That table is the source of V, J and clone size, and D and trimming were worked out from the DNA. This sample has more than 150,000 clones in its table, and over 70% of those were observed once. The ten largest clones add up to roughly 9.1% of the sample.

Source: peripheral blood, taken 28 days after the second AZD1222 dose. The TCR was taken from an adult who received the AZD1222 COVID-19 vaccine. This chain joins TRBV28 to TRBJ1-2, with a tentative D gene TRBD1 over 6 matching bases. The DNA sequence is as follows: TGTGCCAGCACCCCGGACAGATATGGCTACACCTTC. The translation is CASTPDRYGYTF.